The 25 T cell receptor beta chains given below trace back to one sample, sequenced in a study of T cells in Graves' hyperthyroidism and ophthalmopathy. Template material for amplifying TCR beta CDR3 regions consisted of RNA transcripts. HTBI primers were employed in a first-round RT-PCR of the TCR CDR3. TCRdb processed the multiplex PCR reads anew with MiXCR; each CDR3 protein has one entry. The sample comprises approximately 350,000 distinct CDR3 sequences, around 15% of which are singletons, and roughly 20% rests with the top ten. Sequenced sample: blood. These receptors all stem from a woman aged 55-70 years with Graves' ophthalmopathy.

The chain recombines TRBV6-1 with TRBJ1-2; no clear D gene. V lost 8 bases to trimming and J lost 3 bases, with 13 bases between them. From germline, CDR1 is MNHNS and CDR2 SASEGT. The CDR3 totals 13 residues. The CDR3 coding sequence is TGTGCCAGCCTTGAACCAGCCTACTATGGCTACACCTTC. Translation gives CASLEPAYYGYTF.

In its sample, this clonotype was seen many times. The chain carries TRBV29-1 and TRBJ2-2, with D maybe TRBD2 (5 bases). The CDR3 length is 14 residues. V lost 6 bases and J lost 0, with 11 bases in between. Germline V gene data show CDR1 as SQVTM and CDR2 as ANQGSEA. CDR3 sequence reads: CSVGRGTNTGELFF. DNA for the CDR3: TGCAGCGTCGGCAGAGGGACGAACACCGGGGAGCTGTTTTTT.

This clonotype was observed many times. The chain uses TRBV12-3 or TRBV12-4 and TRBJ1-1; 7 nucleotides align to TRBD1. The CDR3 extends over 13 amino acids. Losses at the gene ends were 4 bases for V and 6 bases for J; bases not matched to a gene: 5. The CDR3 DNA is TGTGCCAGCAGTTCTACAGGGGATGCTGAAGCTTTCTTT. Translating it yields CASSSTGDAEAFF.

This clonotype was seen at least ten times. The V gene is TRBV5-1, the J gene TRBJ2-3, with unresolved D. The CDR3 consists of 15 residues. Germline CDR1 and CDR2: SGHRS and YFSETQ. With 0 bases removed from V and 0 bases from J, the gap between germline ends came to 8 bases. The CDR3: CASSLDARSTDTQYF. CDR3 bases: TGCGCCAGCAGCTTGGATGCCCGGAGCACAGATACGCAGTATTTT.

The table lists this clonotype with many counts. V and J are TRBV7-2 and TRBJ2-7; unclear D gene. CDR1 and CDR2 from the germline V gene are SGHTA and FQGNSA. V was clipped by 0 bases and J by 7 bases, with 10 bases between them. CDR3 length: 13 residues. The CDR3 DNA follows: TGTGCCAGCAGCTTAGCGGACGTTGGGGAGCAGTACTTC. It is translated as CASSLADVGEQYF.

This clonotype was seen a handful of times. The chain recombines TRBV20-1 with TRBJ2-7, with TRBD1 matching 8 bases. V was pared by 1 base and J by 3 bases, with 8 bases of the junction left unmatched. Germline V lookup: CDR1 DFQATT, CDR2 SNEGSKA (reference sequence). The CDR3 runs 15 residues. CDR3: CSARAPGTGYYEQYF. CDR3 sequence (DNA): TGCAGTGCTAGAGCCCCCGGGACAGGCTACTACGAGCAGTACTTC.

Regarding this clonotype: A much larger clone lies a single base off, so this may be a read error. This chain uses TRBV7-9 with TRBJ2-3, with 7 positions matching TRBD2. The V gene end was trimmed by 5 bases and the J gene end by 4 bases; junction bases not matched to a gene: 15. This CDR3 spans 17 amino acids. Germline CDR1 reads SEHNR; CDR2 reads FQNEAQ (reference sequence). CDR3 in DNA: TGTGCCAGCAGCCCCGCTAGAGAGGGAGGGTGGGCAGATACGCAGTATTTT. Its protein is CASSPAREGGWADTQYF.

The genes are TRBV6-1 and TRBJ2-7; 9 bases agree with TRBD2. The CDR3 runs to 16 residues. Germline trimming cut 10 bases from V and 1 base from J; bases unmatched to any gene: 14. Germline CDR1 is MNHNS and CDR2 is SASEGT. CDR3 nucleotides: TGTGCCACGGCACCATCTTTAGCGGGAGTTTCCTACGAGCAGTACTTC. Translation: CATAPSLAGVSYEQYF.

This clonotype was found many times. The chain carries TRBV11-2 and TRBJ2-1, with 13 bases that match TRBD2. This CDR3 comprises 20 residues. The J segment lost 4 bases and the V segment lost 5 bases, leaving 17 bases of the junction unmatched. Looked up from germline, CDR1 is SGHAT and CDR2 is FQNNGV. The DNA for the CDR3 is TGTGCCAGCAGCCTCCCTCCGGGACTAGCGGGATTACTACTTTACAATGAGCAGTTCTTC. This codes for CASSLPPGLAGLLLYNEQFF.

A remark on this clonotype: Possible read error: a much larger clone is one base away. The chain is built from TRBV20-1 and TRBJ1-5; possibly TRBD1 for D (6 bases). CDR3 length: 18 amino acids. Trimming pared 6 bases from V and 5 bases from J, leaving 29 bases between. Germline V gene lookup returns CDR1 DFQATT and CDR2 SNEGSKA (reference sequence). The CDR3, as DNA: TGCAGTGCCAGTCCCTTTGGACAGCGAAGCGGGAATGATCAGCCCCAGCATTTT. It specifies CSASPFGQRSGNDQPQHF.

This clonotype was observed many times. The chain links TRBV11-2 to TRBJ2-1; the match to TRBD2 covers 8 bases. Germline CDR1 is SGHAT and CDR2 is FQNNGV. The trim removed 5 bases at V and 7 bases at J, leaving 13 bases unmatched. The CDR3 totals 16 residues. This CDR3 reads CASSIPRASGLNEQFF. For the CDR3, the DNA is TGTGCCAGCAGCATACCCCGGGCTAGCGGGCTGAATGAGCAGTTCTTC.

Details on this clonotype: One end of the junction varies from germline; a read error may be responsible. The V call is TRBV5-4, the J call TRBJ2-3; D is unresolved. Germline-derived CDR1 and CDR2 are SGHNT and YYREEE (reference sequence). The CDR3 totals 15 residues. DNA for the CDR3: TGTGTCAGCAGCCGCGCAGAAAATCCGGGAGATACGCAGTATTTT. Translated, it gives CVSSRAENPGDTQYF.

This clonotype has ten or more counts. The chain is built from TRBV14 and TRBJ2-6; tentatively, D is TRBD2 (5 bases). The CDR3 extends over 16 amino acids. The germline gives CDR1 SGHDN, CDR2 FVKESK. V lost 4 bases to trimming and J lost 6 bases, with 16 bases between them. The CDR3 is CASSPRAGGVANVLTF. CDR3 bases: TGTGCCAGCAGCCCGAGGGCGGGTGGCGTGGCCAACGTCCTGACTTTC.

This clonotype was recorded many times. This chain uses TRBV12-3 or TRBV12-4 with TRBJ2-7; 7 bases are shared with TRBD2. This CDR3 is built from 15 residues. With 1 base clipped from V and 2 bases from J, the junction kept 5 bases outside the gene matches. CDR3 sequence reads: CASSLDGSGPYEQYF. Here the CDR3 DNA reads TGTGCCAGCAGTTTAGATGGTAGCGGGCCCTACGAGCAGTACTTC.

The CDR3 bases are TGTGCCGTCGAGAGGCAGGGAGGGGCCCCACTTGAGCAGTTCTTC. Protein sequence: CAVERQGGAPLEQFF. V usage is TRBV6-1 and J usage is TRBJ2-1; 7 nucleotides align to TRBD2. CDR3 length: 15 amino acids. V lost 11 bases and J lost 9; bases outside the gene matches: 19. CDR1 and CDR2 (germline): MNHNS, SASEGT.

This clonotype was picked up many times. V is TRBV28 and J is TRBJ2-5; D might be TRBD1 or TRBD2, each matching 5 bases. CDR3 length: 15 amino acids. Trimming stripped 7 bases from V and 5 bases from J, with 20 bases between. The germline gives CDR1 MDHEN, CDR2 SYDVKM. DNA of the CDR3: TGTGCCAGCACCTTCTCCGGGGCCGGTGGGGAGACCCAGTACTTC. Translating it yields CASTFSGAGGETQYF.

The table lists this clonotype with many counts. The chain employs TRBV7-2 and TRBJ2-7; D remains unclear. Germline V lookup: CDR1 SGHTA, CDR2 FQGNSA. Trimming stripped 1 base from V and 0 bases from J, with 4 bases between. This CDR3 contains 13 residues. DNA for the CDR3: TGTGCCAGCAGCTTAGGGATCTCCTACGAGCAGTACTTC. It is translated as CASSLGISYEQYF.

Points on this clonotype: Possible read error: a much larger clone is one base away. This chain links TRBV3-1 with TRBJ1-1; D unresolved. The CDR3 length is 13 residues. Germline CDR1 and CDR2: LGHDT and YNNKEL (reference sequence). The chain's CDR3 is CANSETWMTEAFF. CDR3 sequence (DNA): TGTGCCAACAGCGAGACGTGGATGACTGAAGCTTTCTTT. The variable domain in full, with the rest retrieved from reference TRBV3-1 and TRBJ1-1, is DTAVSQTPKYLVTQMGNDKSIKCEQNLGHDTMYWYKQDSKKFLKIMFSYNNKELIINETVPNRFSPKSPDKAHLNLHINSLELGDSAVYFCANSETWMTEAFFGQGTRLTVV.

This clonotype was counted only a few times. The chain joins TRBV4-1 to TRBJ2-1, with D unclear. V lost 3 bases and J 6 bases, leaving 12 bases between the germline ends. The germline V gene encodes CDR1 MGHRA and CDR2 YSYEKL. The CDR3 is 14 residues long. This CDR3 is CASSQPSFPNEQFF. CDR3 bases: TGCGCCAGCAGCCAGCCGTCCTTTCCCAATGAGCAGTTCTTC.

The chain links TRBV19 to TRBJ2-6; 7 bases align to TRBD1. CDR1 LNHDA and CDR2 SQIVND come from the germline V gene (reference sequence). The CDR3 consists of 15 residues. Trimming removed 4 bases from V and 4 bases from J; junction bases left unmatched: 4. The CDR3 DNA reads TGTGCCAGTAGTAACAGGGGAATAGGGGCCAACGTCCTGACTTTC. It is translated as CASSNRGIGANVLTF.

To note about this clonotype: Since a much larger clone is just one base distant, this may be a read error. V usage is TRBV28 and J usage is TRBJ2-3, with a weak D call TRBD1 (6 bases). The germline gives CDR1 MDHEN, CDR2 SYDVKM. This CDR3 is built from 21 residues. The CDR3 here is CASRPARVGALHKALTGTQYF. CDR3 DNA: TGTGCCAGCAGGCCGGCGAGGGTGGGGGCCCTTCATAAGGCCCTCACAGGTACGCAGTATTTT.

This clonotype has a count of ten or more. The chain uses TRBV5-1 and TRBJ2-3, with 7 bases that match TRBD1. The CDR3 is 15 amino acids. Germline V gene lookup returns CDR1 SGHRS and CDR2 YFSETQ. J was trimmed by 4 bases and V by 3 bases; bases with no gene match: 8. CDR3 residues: CASSSGQAEADTQYF. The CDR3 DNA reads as TGCGCCAGCAGCTCAGGACAGGCCGAGGCAGATACGCAGTATTTT.

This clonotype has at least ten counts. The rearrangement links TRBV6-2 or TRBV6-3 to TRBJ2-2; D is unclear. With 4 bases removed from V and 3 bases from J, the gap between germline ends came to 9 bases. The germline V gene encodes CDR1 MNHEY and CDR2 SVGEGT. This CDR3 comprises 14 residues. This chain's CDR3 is CASSLTADTGELFF. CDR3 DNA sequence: TGTGCCAGCAGTTTGACGGCGGACACCGGGGAGCTGTTTTTT.

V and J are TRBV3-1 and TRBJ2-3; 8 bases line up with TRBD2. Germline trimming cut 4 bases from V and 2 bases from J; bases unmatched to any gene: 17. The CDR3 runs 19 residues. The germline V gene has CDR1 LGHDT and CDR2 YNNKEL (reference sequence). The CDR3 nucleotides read TGTGCCAGCAGCCGCCGGCTGGCTAGCGGGTATGAATACACAGATACGCAGTATTTT. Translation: CASSRRLASGYEYTDTQYF.

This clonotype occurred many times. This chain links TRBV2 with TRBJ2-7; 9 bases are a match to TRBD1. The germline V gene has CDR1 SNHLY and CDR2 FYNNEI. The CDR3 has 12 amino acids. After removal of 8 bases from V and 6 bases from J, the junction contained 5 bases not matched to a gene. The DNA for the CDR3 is TGTGCCAGCGGCGGGACAGGGTTCGAGCAGTACTTC. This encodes CASGGTGFEQYF.